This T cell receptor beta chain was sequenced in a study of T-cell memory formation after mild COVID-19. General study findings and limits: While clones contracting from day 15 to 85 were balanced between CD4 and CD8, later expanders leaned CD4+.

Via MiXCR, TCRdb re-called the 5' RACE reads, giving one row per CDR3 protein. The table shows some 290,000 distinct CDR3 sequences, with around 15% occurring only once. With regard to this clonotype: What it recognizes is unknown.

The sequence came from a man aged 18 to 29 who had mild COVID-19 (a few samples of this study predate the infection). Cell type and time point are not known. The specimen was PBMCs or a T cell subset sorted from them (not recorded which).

The DNA for the CDR3 is TGTGCCACCAGTGATTCGACACCCCGTGCTAGCACAGATACGCAGTATTTT. This translates into CATSDSTPRASTDTQYF. The rearrangement uses TRBV24-1 and TRBJ2-3; the D is unclear. This CDR3 is built from 17 residues. V lost 2 bases and J lost 0, with 14 bases in between. CDR1 is KGHDR and CDR2 is SFDVKD in the germline V gene.